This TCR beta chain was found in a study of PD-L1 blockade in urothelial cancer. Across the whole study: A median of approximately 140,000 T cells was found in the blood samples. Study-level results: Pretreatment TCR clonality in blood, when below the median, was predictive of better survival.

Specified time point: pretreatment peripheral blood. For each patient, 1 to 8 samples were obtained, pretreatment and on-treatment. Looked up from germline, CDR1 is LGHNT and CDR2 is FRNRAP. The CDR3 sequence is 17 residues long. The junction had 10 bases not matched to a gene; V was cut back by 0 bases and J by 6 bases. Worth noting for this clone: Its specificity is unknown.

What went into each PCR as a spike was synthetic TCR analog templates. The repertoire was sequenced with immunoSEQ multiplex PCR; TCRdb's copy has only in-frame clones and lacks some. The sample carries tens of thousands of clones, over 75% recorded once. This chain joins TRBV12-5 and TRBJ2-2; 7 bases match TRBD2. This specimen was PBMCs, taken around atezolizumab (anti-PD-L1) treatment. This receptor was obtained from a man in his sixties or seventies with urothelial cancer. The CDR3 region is CASGLVLGTSDPGELFF. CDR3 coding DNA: TGTGCTAGTGGTTTGGTACTGGGAACTAGCGATCCCGGGGAGCTGTTTTTT.